This T cell receptor beta chain was identified in a study of blood T cells in healthy people across ages. The length of the CDR3 is 14 residues. Germline assignment: CDR1 SGDLS and CDR2 YYNGEE. The V and J ends lost 0 bases and 3 bases, in that order; junction bases with no gene match: 2. Overall study findings and caveats: Changes in expanded clonotypes were possibly confounded, as the CMV status of donors was unknown.

With a J-beta primer mix and a sample-barcoded 5' primer, a second PCR ran roughly 6 to 11 cycles. One entry per CDR3 protein, called by TCRdb with MiXCR from the 5' RACE reads. Seen here are 1.5 million to 2 million distinct CDR3 sequences, 28% observed once, and the top ten hold roughly 8%. This clonotype was seen many times. Its antigen is undetermined. This TCR was sampled from a young woman in good health. The specimen was blood. The V and J genes are TRBV9 and TRBJ1-2; 7 positions agree with TRBD1. As DNA, the CDR3 is TGTGCCAGCAGCGTAGGAGGGGGCGACTATGGCTACACCTTC. This encodes CASSVGGGDYGYTF.